This T cell receptor beta chain derives from a study of blood T cells in healthy people across ages (dated by TCRdb to 2015 to 2017). For context, the study as a whole: In model experiments, roughly one uniquely barcoded TCR beta cDNA molecule per two T cells was captured by template switching. To avoid experimental bias, donors of different ages were distributed randomly across sequencing lanes. The study analyzed two additional independent replicas of 1 million unique cDNA reads from the same blood draw for two donors, one aged 18 to 30 and one aged 80 or older. To track age-related changes in TCR beta repertoire diversity, the study relied on deep sequencing normalized with unique cDNA molecular identifiers. Donors were grouped into four age groups: young (average 16 years), middle-aged (around 39), aged (around 66) and long-lived (roughly 80).

With regard to this clonotype: Which antigen it targets is not known. No base quality information exists; no much larger clone differs at one position.

Libraries were prepared through 5' RACE. The sample was run on an Illumina HiSeq 2500. A second roughly 6 to 12 cycle PCR used a sample-barcoded 5' primer and a J-beta primer mix. A unique molecular identifier was introduced onto each TCR beta cDNA molecule by a template-switch 5' adaptor carrying 12 random nucleotides. Each sample yielded at least 3 million CDR3-containing paired-end reads. First-strand cDNA was synthesized from all RNA with the Mint cDNA synthesis kit, primed by a TRBC-specific oligonucleotide. After uracil-DNA glycosylase treatment, a first 18-cycle PCR used universal primers M1SS and BC2_uni_R on all cDNA. In the source study's methods: Normalization of each sample was performed by random selection of 1 million high-quality reads, each carrying a distinct molecular identifier. Instead of being binned into consensus sequences, reads with shared molecular identifiers were discarded. MiTCR, with a Q25 quality threshold and the strictest error-elimination algorithm, was used for CDR3 identification, clonotype clustering and error correction. A nonparametric unseen species model using Euler transformation provided a lower-bound estimate of total TCR beta diversity. The raw public data were reprocessed by TCRdb itself: fastp quality trimming at Q25, MiXCR clonotype calling, in-frame beta chains only. Under each unique CDR3 protein, matching rows form one entry showing the most common genes and DNA. TCRdb, not the authors, supplied the V and J calls. Across this sample there are about 1.4 million distinct CDR3 sequences, with approximately 59% seen only once. More than 6% of the sample rests with the top ten.

Including cysteine and phenylalanine, the CDR3 has 14 amino acids. This entry keeps only the CDR3 DNA: 42 bases, framed from base 1. The germline V gene (reference sequence) gives CDR1 as MNHEY and CDR2 as SMNVEV. The junction shows trimming of 8 bases on V and 1 base on J, plus 15 bases between the germline ends. Donors were a few dozen systemically healthy Caucasian individuals from Russia aged 6 to 90 years. Each donor gave ten milliliters of peripheral blood, drawn into EDTA-treated Vacutainer tubes. Ficoll-Paque density-gradient centrifugation was used to isolate PBMCs, with at least 6.5 million obtained per sample. Trizol reagent was used to extract total RNA from the PBMCs, yielding at least 6 micrograms per sample. Naive CD45RAhigh/CD27high T cell percentages were measured by flow cytometry on a PBMC aliquot from every donor. Findings and caveats that apply to the study as a whole: Since profiling was done on bulk unsorted PBMCs, naive and antigen-experienced compartments could not be conclusively compared. The CMV infection status of donors was not known, potentially confounding age-related changes in expanded clonotypes. Observed TCR beta diversity per million T cells fell roughly linearly with age, and a significant reduction was already apparent by age about 36. A strong correlation was found between observed TCR beta diversity and the percentage of naive T cells measured by flow cytometry. Total diversity estimates from one million sequenced T cells were considered lower bounds and underestimates. The long-lived group showed more naive CD4+ T cells, fewer expanded clones and increased TCR diversity than the aged group, suggesting age selection.

The sequence is built from TRBV27 and TRBJ2-7, and perhaps TRBD2 as D gene, on 6 matching bases. The sample was blood. The sequence was obtained from a young man in good health. The nucleotide sequence reads TGTGCCAGCCGCGGGGCAGGGAAGTCCTACGAGCAGTACTTC. Its coded protein is CASRGAGKSYEQYF.